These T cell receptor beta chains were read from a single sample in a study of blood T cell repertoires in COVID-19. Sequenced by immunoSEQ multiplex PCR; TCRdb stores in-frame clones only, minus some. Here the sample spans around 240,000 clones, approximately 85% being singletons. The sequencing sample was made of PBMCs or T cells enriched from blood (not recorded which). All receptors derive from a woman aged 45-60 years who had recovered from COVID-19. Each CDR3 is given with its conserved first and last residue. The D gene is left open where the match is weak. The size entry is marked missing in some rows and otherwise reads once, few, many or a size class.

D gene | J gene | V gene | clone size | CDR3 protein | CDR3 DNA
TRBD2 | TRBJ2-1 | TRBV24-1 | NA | CATSVWVRSSGSRGNEQFF | TGTGCCACCAGTGTCTGGGTCCGATCTAGCGGGAGTAGGGGAAATGAGCAGTTCTTC
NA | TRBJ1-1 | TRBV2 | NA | CASRPDSISTEAFF | TGTGCCAGCAGACCCGACAGTATAAGCACTGAAGCTTTCTTT
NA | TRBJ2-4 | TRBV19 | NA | CASSIDLSGQGSIQYF | TGTGCCAGTAGTATAGATCTATCGGGGCAGGGGAGCATTCAGTACTTC
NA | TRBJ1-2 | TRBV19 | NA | CASSIPGRGFRTF | TGTGCCAGTAGTATCCCTGGTAGGGGATTTCGCACCTTC
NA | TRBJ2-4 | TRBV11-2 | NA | CASSLDITGSNLAKNIQYF | TGTGCCAGCAGCTTAGATATTACAGGGTCAAACCTAGCCAAAAACATTCAGTACTTC
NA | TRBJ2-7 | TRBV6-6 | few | CASSSEYEQYF | TGTGCCAGCAGTTCCGAGTACGAGCAGTACTTC
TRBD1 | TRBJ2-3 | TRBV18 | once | CASSTGQGAWIDTQYF | TGTGCCAGCTCAACCGGACAGGGGGCTTGGATAGATACGCAGTATTTT
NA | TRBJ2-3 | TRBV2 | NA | CASSDRTSTDTQYF | TGTGCCAGCAGTGACAGGACTAGCACAGATACGCAGTATTTT
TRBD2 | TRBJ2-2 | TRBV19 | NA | CASSIPGLAGGNTGELFF | TGTGCCAGTAGTATACCGGGACTAGCGGGAGGGAACACCGGGGAGCTGTTTTTT
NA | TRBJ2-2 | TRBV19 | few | CASSATGWANTGELFF | TGTGCCAGTAGTGCGACAGGTTGGGCGAACACCGGGGAGCTGTTTTTT
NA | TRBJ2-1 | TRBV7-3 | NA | CASSLSGLTYKQNEQFF | TGTGCCAGCAGCTTGTCGGGGTTGACTTACAAACAAAATGAGCAGTTCTTC
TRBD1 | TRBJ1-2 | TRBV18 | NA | CASSLNAGTASYGYTF | TGTGCCAGCTCCCTAAACGCCGGGACAGCCTCCTATGGCTACACCTTC
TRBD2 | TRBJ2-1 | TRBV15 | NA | CATSSPPRAGGSHNEQFF | TGTGCCACCAGCAGCCCACCCCGGGCGGGAGGAAGTCACAATGAGCAGTTCTTC
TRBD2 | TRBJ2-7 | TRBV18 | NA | CASSPGLAGAEQYF | TGTGCCAGCTCACCAGGGCTAGCGGGAGCCGAGCAGTACTTC
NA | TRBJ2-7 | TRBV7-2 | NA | CASRFRLGGSYEQYF | TGTGCCAGCAGATTTCGACTAGGAGGCTCCTACGAGCAGTACTTC
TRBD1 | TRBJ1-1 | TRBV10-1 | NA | CASSSNGQGAEAFF | TGCGCCAGCTCATCTAACGGACAGGGGGCTGAAGCTTTCTTT
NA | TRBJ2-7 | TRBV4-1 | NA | CASSQVGYEQYF | TGCGCCAGCAGCCAAGTCGGGTACGAGCAGTACTTC
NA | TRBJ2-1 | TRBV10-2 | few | CASRISGGASNEQFF | TGCGCCAGCAGAATTAGTGGGGGGGCGAGTAATGAGCAGTTCTTC
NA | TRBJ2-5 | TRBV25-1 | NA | CASRRGGSGETQYF | TGTGCCAGCAGACGAGGGGGAAGTGGGGAGACCCAGTACTTC
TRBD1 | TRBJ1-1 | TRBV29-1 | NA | CSGHRGGLNTEAFF | TGCAGCGGGCACAGGGGGGGGCTGAACACTGAAGCTTTCTTT
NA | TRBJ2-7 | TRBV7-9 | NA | CASSLGVGRWGEQYF | TGTGCCAGCAGCTTAGGTGTGGGGAGGTGGGGCGAGCAGTACTTC
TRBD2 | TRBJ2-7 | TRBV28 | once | CASRGLAGGYEQYF | TGTGCCAGCAGGGGACTAGCGGGTGGCTACGAGCAGTACTTC
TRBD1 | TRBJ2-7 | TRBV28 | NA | CASRTPDPTQGRTYEQYF | TGTGCCAGCAGGACCCCCGATCCTACACAGGGGCGGACCTACGAGCAGTACTTC
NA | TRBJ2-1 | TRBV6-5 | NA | CASSPFWRESDEQFF | TGTGCCAGCAGCCCGTTTTGGAGGGAGTCCGATGAGCAGTTCTTC
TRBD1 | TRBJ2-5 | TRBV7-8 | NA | CASSLSGTGYF | TGTGCCAGCAGCTTGTCCGGGACAGGGTACTTC
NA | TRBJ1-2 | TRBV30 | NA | CAWGGLSGGGYTF | TGTGCCTGGGGGGGACTAAGCGGAGGTGGCTACACCTTC
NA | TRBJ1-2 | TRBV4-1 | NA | CASSQEGMGTLRNYGYTF | TGCGCCAGCAGCCAAGAGGGTATGGGGACACTTCGTAACTATGGCTACACCTTC
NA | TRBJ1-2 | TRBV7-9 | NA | CASSLLEKGGYTF | TGTGCCAGCAGCTTACTGGAAAAGGGGGGCTACACCTTC
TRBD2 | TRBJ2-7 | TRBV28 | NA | CASSFDFASGTSYEQYF | TGTGCCAGCAGTTTTGATTTTGCTAGCGGGACCTCCTACGAGCAGTACTTC
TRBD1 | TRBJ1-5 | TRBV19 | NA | CASSIQDREQPQHF | TGTGCCAGTAGTATCCAGGACAGGGAGCAGCCCCAGCATTTT
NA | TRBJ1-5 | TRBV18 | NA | CASSPGGQQPQHF | TGTGCCAGCTCACCGGGGGGGCAACAGCCCCAGCATTTT
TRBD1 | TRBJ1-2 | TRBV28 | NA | CASSSNRLQGVGYGYTF | TGTGCCAGCAGTTCTAATAGATTACAGGGGGTAGGTTATGGCTACACCTTC
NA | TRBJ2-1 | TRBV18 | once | CASSPGGNSYNEQFF | TGTGCCAGCTCACCAGGCGGGAACTCCTACAATGAGCAGTTCTTC
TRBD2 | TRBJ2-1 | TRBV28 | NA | CASSFGSGREYNEQFF | TGTGCCAGCAGTTTCGGGAGCGGGAGAGAGTACAATGAGCAGTTCTTC
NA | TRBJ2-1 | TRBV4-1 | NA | CASSHLEYNEQFF | TGCGCCAGCAGCCACCTCGAGTACAATGAGCAGTTCTTC
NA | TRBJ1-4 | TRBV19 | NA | CASKPSVRGNATNEKLFF | TGTGCCAGTAAGCCGTCTGTGCGGGGTAATGCAACTAATGAAAAACTGTTTTTT
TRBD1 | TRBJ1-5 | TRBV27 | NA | CASRTSGTGGYGQPQHF | TGTGCCAGCAGAACCTCCGGGACAGGGGGCTATGGTCAGCCCCAGCATTTT
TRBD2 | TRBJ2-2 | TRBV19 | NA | CASSIPSGSNTGELFF | TGTGCCAGTAGTATCCCTAGCGGGAGTAACACCGGGGAGCTGTTTTTT
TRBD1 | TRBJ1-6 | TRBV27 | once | CASSLTGALNSPLHF | TGTGCCAGCAGTTTGACAGGGGCTTTAAATTCACCCCTCCACTTT
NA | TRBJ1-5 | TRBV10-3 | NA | CAISVKPGNQPQHF | TGTGCCATCAGTGTAAAGCCCGGGAATCAGCCCCAGCATTTT
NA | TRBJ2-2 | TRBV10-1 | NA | CASSAGSQRGTGELFF | TGCGCCAGCAGTGCTGGCAGCCAACGGGGCACCGGGGAGCTGTTTTTT
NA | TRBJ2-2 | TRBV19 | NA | CASSIGGTTSGELFF | TGTGCCAGTAGTATAGGTGGGACAACGAGCGGGGAGCTGTTTTTT
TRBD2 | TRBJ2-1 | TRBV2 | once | CASSEGLAGLYNEQFF | TGTGCCAGCAGTGAAGGACTAGCGGGGTTATACAATGAGCAGTTCTTC
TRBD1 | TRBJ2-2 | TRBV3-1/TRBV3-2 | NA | CASSHRGPPNTGELFF | TGTGCCAGCAGCCACAGGGGGCCCCCGAACACCGGGGAGCTGTTTTTT
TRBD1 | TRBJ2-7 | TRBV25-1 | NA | CASSAMRGTGLYEQYF | TGTGCCAGCAGTGCAATGCGCGGGACAGGGCTGTACGAGCAGTACTTC
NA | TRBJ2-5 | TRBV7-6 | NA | CASSLVGRNQETQYF | TGTGCCAGCAGCTTAGTTGGGAGGAACCAAGAGACCCAGTACTTC
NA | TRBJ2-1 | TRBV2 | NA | CASSEQLGGYEFF | TGTGCCAGCAGTGAACAACTTGGAGGTTACGAGTTCTTC
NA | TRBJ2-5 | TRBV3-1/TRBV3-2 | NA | CASSHTYTGKGETQYF | TGTGCCAGCAGTCATACCTACACAGGGAAGGGAGAGACCCAGTACTTC
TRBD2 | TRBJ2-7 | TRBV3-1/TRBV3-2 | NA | CASSQVGLAGGSYEQYF | TGTGCCAGCAGCCAGGTGGGGCTAGCGGGAGGTTCCTACGAGCAGTACTTC
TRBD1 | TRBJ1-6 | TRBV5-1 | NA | CASSPPGGENSPLHF | TGCGCCAGCAGCCCACCAGGGGGCGAGAATTCACCCCTCCACTTT
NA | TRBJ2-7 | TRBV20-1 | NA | CSATEGYEQYF | TGCAGTGCTACGGAGGGCTACGAGCAGTACTTC
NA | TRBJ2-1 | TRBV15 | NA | CATSRVGSSEQFF | TGTGCCACCAGCAGAGTAGGTAGCAGTGAGCAGTTCTTC
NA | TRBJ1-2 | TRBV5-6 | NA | CASSVASGAGYTF | TGTGCCAGCAGCGTAGCTTCAGGGGCTGGCTACACCTTC
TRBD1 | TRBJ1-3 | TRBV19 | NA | CASSTGGSGNTIYF | TGTGCCAGTAGCACAGGGGGCTCGGGAAACACCATATATTTT
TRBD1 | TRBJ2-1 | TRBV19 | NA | CASRTRTGGEDEQFF | TGTGCCAGTAGAACTAGGACAGGGGGCGAAGATGAGCAGTTCTTC
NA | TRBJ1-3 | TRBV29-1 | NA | CSAGSGGGSGNTIYF | TGCAGCGCCGGGTCCGGGGGAGGCTCTGGAAACACCATATATTTT
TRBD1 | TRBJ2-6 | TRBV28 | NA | CASSSGTGGEGANVLTF | TGTGCCAGCAGTTCCGGGACAGGGGGCGAAGGGGCCAACGTCCTGACTTTC
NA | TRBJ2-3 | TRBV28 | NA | CASSLTSTDTQYF | TGTGCCAGCAGTTTAACTAGCACAGATACGCAGTATTTT